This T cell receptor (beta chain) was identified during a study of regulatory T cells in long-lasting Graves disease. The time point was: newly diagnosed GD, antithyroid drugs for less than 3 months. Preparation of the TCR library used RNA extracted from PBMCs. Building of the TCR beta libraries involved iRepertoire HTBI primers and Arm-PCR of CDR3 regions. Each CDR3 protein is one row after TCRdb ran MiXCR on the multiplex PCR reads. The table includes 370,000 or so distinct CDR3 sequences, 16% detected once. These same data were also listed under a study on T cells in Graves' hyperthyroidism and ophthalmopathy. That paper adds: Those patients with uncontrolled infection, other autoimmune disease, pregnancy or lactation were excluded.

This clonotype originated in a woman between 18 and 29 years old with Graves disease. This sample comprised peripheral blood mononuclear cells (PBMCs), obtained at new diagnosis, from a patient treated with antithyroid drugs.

The CDR3 spells CATSRTDYGYTF. CDR3 nucleotide sequence: TGTGCCACCTCAAGGACAGACTATGGCTACACCTTC. This chain connects TRBV19 to TRBJ1-2, with D maybe TRBD1 (6 bases). The germline V gene encodes CDR1 LNHDA and CDR2 SQIVND (reference sequence). V was cut by 10 bases and J by 3 bases, with 12 bases left in between. The CDR3 runs to 12 residues.